This T cell receptor beta chain was sequenced during a study of blood T cell repertoires in COVID-19. Germline V CDR1 and CDR2: SGHTA, FQGNSA. The CDR3 runs 13 residues. V was cut by 2 bases and J by 8 bases, with 12 bases left in between. TCRdb's table, derived via immunoSEQ multiplex PCR, lists solely in-frame clones and lacks some. The data hold 130,000 to 150,000 clones, with roughly 81% observed a single time. The J gene is TRBJ1-2, the V gene TRBV7-2; no reliable D call. The sample was peripheral blood. This receptor was identified in a human donor with acute or convalescent COVID-19. The donor label of this sample is uncertain. The CDR3 region is CASSLKREGGYTF. For the CDR3, the DNA is TGTGCCAGCAGCTTAAAACGGGAAGGCGGCTACACCTTC.